The entry that follows covers one T cell receptor (beta chain) sequence. The target antigen is unknown. TCRdb itself ran the RT-PCR reads through MiXCR, one entry per CDR3 protein. The data contain 590,000 or so distinct CDR3 sequences, about 14% of them singletons. This record comes from a study of response to subunit inactivated influenza vaccine. Study conclusions and caveats: Seasonal influenza vaccination, on each occasion, was suggested by the authors to recruit few new T cells.

This CDR3 comprises 14 residues. Germline values: CDR1 SGDLS, CDR2 YYNGEE. Trimming pared 2 bases from V and 0 bases from J, leaving 9 bases between. This sequence originates from a man aged 50-59 years who received an inactivated influenza vaccine. The V and J genes are TRBV9 and TRBJ2-7; perhaps TRBD1 as D (5 bases). Specimen: PBMCs from blood, collected approximately 15 days before vaccination. The DNA of the CDR3 is TGTGCCAGCAGCGTGAAAGACAGCTCCTACGAGCAGTACTTC. Translation: CASSVKDSSYEQYF.